This T cell receptor (beta chain) was found in a study of blood T cell repertoires in COVID-19. As for the study in general: T cells, B-cell-depleted T cells, or PBMCs supplied cDNA or gDNA.

The ends were cut back, 1 base at V and 2 bases at J, with 9 bases in the middle. CDR1 is MNHEY and CDR2 is SMNVEV in the germline V gene (reference sequence). The CDR3 is 14 residues long. Sequencing was performed with immunoSEQ multiplex PCR; in TCRdb, only in-frame clones are kept and a portion is missing. Counted here are over 200,000 clones, over 75% occurring once; the ten biggest clones make up 1.5% to 2%. Sequencing used peripheral blood. This chain connects TRBV27 to TRBJ2-7, with a tentative D call TRBD1 (6 bases). This clonotype originated in a man between 35 and 55 years old with active or convalescent COVID-19. The CDR3 DNA reads TGTGCCAGCAGTTTATTGGGACAAGCCTACGAGCAGTACTTC. Its translation is CASSLLGQAYEQYF.